A selection of T cell receptor beta chains follows, all from one sample in a study of human versus mouse CDR3 diversity and MHC coevolution. Generated by immunoSEQ multiplex PCR, the TCRdb table keeps only in-frame clones and is missing some. This sample has tens of thousands of clones, with 93% found just once. Material for sequencing was naive CD4+ T cells from blood. Receptor source: a person aged 30-69 years in good health. Each CDR3 is given with its conserved first and last residue. Fields, in order: V gene, J gene, CDR3 protein.

>TRBV7-9|TRBJ2-7
CASSLARVLYEQYF
>TRBV4-3|TRBJ2-1
CASSQVPRGEQFF
>TRBV6-6|TRBJ2-1
CASSQLARLSYNEQFF
>TRBV29-1|TRBJ1-2
CSVEDRNYGYTF
>TRBV11-2|TRBJ2-1
CASSLTSGAYNEQFF
>TRBV4-2|.
CASSQTWDRAIEQYF
>TRBV27|TRBJ2-2
CASSFRGQLSNTGELFF
>TRBV7-2|TRBJ1-5
CASSFDSSNQPQHF
>TRBV25-1|TRBJ2-1
CASSEQTGRNEQFF
>TRBV7-2|TRBJ1-2
CASSLQGLSYGYTF
>TRBV28|TRBJ2-7
CASRGGGSTYEQYF
>TRBV18|TRBJ1-1
CASSPRGWLGTEAFF
>TRBV6-6|TRBJ2-7
CASSSGQGTGEQYF
>TRBV19|TRBJ2-1
CASSTRRNEQFF
>TRBV10-3|TRBJ2-5
CAVGRTQETQYF
>TRBV13|TRBJ2-1
CASSPPTSGGVGEQFF
>TRBV2|TRBJ2-3
CASTGDSTDTQYF
>TRBV19|TRBJ1-1
CASSINRGGTEAFF
>TRBV7-2|TRBJ1-5
CASSLRQGGQPQHF
>TRBV27|TRBJ1-2
CASSRQGNYGYTF
>TRBV13|TRBJ1-1
CASSRRQGGNTEAFF
>TRBV18|TRBJ1-1
CASSPRARGTEAFF
>TRBV19|TRBJ2-1
CASSILWATAYNEQFF
>TRBV18|TRBJ2-2
CASSPGSTGELFF
>TRBV18|TRBJ1-2
CASSPGDRGNYGYTF
>TRBV7-2|TRBJ1-2
CASSLVIGASSGGYTF
>TRBV6-6|TRBJ2-1
CASSLGQLYNEQFF
>TRBV7-6|TRBJ2-6
CASSNRGLPGSGANVLTF
>TRBV5-4|TRBJ2-7
CASSLFSTFSGEQYF
>TRBV27|TRBJ2-7
CASSLSRLTYEQYF
>TRBV30|TRBJ1-3
CAWSASIGGNTIYF
>TRBV10-2|TRBJ2-6
CASSGGWAGGASGANVLTF
>TRBV7-3|TRBJ2-1
CASSPSSTSGSLAEQFF
>TRBV5-6|TRBJ2-3
CASRRNTDTQYF
>TRBV19|TRBJ2-2
CASSSGDYDTGELFF
>TRBV5-6|TRBJ2-3
CASYRERSDTQYF
>TRBV30|TRBJ1-3
CAWSVGGAKNTIYF
>TRBV6-5|TRBJ1-5
CASTNGDNQPQHF
>TRBV11-2|TRBJ2-5
CASSYGGVETQYF
>TRBV19|TRBJ2-1
CASTPWGTGGREQFF
>TRBV29-1|TRBJ2-7
CSVEDRDRASEQYF
>TRBV19|TRBJ2-7
CASSATGGSYEQYF
>TRBV7-2|.
CASSLRVPYEQYF
>TRBV6-1|TRBJ1-5
CASRFSLGQPQHF
>TRBV6-6|TRBJ1-3
CASGESNTIYF
>TRBV7-2|.
CASSLPGTTPNEQYF
>TRBV7-2|TRBJ1-3
CASSYPPQGSGNTIYF
>TRBV11-1|TRBJ2-7
CASSLDSNGPYEQYF
>TRBV7-2|TRBJ1-4
CASSLRDREEKLFF
>TRBV10-3|TRBJ1-4
CAISEQETTNEKLFF
>TRBV30|TRBJ1-1
CAWSVRVGQGFTEAFF